This entry lists 10 T cell receptor beta chains sequenced from one sample in a study of identical twins. TCRdb processed the 5' RACE reads anew with MiXCR; each CDR3 protein has one entry. The sample includes roughly 250,000 distinct CDR3 sequences, around 15% of them seen just once. The sequenced sample was memory (CD45RO+) T cells sorted from blood. The receptor set was obtained from a young woman in good health.

CDR3 loop: CASSNRGRGTEAFF. DNA of the CDR3: TGTGCCAGCAGCAACAGGGGGCGAGGGACTGAAGCTTTCTTT. V is TRBV3-1 and J is TRBJ1-1, with 9 positions matching TRBD1. CDR3 length: 14 amino acids. Germline CDR1 is LGHDT and CDR2 is YNNKEL (reference sequence). The trim removed 5 bases at V and 5 bases at J, leaving 6 bases unmatched.

At least ten counts were recorded for this clonotype. The chain recombines TRBV6-4 with TRBJ2-1; 11 bases align to TRBD2. Trimming took 0 bases from V and 6 from J; bases not matched to a gene: 1. In germline, CDR1 is MRHNA, CDR2 SNTAGT. The CDR3 has 15 residues. The CDR3 is CASSDSSGGANEQFF. The CDR3 DNA is TGTGCCAGCAGTGACTCTAGCGGGGGGGCCAATGAGCAGTTCTTC.

This clonotype was counted a few times. This sequence joins TRBV12-3 or TRBV12-4 and TRBJ2-6; the D gene is possibly TRBD1 (5 bases). CDR3 length equals 15 residues. V lost 5 bases and J 2 bases, leaving 10 bases between the germline ends. The CDR3 sequence is CASSRPGTGANVLTF. CDR3 bases: TGTGCCAGCAGTCGCCCAGGGACTGGGGCCAACGTCCTGACTTTC.

This clonotype was found a few times. J is TRBJ2-2 and V is TRBV5-1; D gene unclear. Trimming took off 2 bases at V and 5 bases at J, with 10 bases between the two ends. Germline V gives CDR1 SGHRS, CDR2 YFSETQ. This CDR3 region has 14 residues. The CDR3 DNA reads TGCGCCAGCAGCTTAACAGCCGTGACCGGGGAGCTGTTTTTT. This translates into CASSLTAVTGELFF.

This chain uses TRBV4-1 with TRBJ2-1, with D tentatively TRBD2 (6 bases). The CDR3 is 13 residues long. The germline V gene has CDR1 MGHRA and CDR2 YSYEKL. The germline V and J ends were trimmed by 4 bases and 4 bases, with 8 bases remaining between them. CDR3 nucleotides: TGCGCCAGCAGCCCGGGACTTTACAATGAGCAGTTCTTC. It is translated as CASSPGLYNEQFF.

This clonotype was recorded a few times. This chain connects TRBV29-1 to TRBJ1-2; D call uncertain. V shed 3 bases and J shed 2 bases, with 7 bases lying between them. Germline-derived CDR1 and CDR2 are SQVTM and ANQGSEA. There are 12 residues in the CDR3. The CDR3 nucleotides read TGCAGCGTTGACGACGGAAACTATGGCTACACCTTC. Protein product: CSVDDGNYGYTF.

As to this clonotype: One end of the junction does not line up with germline, which may come from a read error. The chain couples TRBV7-9 to TRBJ2-1; D may correspond to TRBD1 or TRBD2 (5 bases each). The CDR3 loop spans 12 amino acids. From germline, CDR1 is SEHNR and CDR2 FQNEAQ (reference sequence). Here the CDR3 reads CASTLGDGRGHF. CDR3 nucleotides: TGTGCCAGCACCCTAGGGGACGGCCGTGGGCATTTC.

This clonotype was observed at least ten times. The gene calls are TRBV5-1 and TRBJ2-7, with a tentative D call TRBD2 (5 bases). This CDR3 is 13 amino acids long. Germline V gene data show CDR1 as SGHRS and CDR2 as YFSETQ. Trimming removed 5 bases at V and 4 bases at J, with 13 bases between. The CDR3 region is CASSRDPTYEQYF. The CDR3 DNA sequence: TGCGCCAGCAGTCGGGATCCCACTTACGAGCAGTACTTC. Full variable domain (remainder filled in from reference TRBV5-1 and TRBJ2-7): KAGVTQTPRYLIKTRGQQVTLSCSPISGHRSVSWYQQTPGQGLQFLFEYFSETQRNKGNFPGRFSGRQFSNSRSEMNVSTLELGDSALYLCASSRDPTYEQYFGPGTRLTVT.

This clonotype was detected many times. The chain couples TRBV5-1 to TRBJ2-6; D perhaps matches TRBD2 (5 bases). This CDR3 contains 15 residues. Germline loops: CDR1 SGHRS, CDR2 YFSETQ. V was trimmed by 1 base and J by 4 bases, leaving 9 bases between them. As DNA, the CDR3 is TGCGCCAGCAGCTTGTTAGCGTCCGGGGCCAACGTCCTGACTTTC. Translated: CASSLLASGANVLTF.

This rearrangement joins TRBV5-1 to TRBJ2-7, with D possibly TRBD2 on 6 matching bases. Germline-derived CDR1 and CDR2 are SGHRS and YFSETQ. V lost 1 base and J lost 4, with 15 bases in between. This CDR3 is 15 amino acids long. The CDR3 loop is CASSLTSGAEYEQYF. The CDR3 DNA sequence: TGCGCCAGCAGCTTGACCTCGGGAGCCGAATACGAGCAGTACTTC.